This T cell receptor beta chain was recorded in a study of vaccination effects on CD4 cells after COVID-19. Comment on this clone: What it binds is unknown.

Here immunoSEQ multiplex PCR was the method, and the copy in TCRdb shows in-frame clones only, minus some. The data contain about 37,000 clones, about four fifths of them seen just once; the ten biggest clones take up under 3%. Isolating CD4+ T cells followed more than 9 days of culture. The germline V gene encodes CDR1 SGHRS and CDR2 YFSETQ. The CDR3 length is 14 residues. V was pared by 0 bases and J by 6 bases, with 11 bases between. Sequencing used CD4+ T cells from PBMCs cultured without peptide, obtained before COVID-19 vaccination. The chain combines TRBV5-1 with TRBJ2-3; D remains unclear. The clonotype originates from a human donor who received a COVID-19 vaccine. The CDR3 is CASSLAEVWDTQYF. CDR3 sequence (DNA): TGCGCCAGCAGCTTGGCCGAAGTATGGGATACGCAGTATTTT.